Below, 17 T cell receptor beta chains from the same sample are listed, as sequenced in a study of blood T cell repertoires in COVID-19. Here immunoSEQ multiplex PCR was the method, and the copy in TCRdb shows in-frame clones only, minus some. The repertoire holds 70,000 to 95,000 clones, with just under 85% as singletons. Material for sequencing was peripheral blood. These receptors came from a man older than 75 with active or convalescent COVID-19.

V and J are TRBV19 and TRBJ2-5; maybe TRBD2 (6 bases). The CDR3 runs to 12 residues. Germline lookup yields CDR1 LNHDA and CDR2 SQIVND (reference sequence). Trimming pared 3 bases from V and 4 bases from J, leaving 6 bases between. CDR3 nucleotide sequence: TGTGCCAGTAGTATCGGGGGAGAGACCCAGTACTTC. Its protein is CASSIGGETQYF.

The chain uses TRBV9 and TRBJ1-5, with 8 bases aligning to TRBD1. The CDR3 loop spans 13 amino acids. Per germline, CDR1 SGDLS and CDR2 YYNGEE. V trimming: 2 bases; J trimming: 9 bases; junction bases outside the gene matches: 4. The CDR3 DNA reads TGTGCCAGCAGCGTTGGACAGGGTTGGCCCCAGCATTTT. Protein product: CASSVGQGWPQHF. Supplemented by reference TRBV9 and TRBJ1-5, the full variable domain reads DSGVTQTPKHLITATGQRVTLRCSPRSGDLSVYWYQQSLDQGLQFLIQYYNGEERAKGNILERFSAQQFPDLHSELNLSSLELGDSALYFCASSVGQGWPQHFGDGTRLSIL.

The V call is TRBV19, the J call TRBJ2-3; D not resolved. Looked up from germline, CDR1 is LNHDA and CDR2 is SQIVND (reference sequence). V dropped 5 bases and J dropped 6 bases, with 9 bases sitting between them. CDR3 size: 12 residues. This CDR3 is CASSETRDTQYF. In DNA form, the CDR3 reads TGTGCCAGTAGTGAAACGAGGGATACGCAGTATTTT. The variable domain in full, with the rest retrieved from reference TRBV19 and TRBJ2-3, is DGGITQSPKYLFRKEGQNVTLSCEQNLNHDAMYWYRQDPGQGLRLIYYSQIVNDFQKGDIAEGYSVSREKKESFPLTVTSAQKNPTAFYLCASSETRDTQYFGPGTRLTVL.

J is TRBJ2-3 and V is TRBV4-1; D perhaps matches TRBD1 (6 bases). The CDR3 sequence is 15 residues long. The germline V gene has CDR1 MGHRA and CDR2 YSYEKL. Trimming removed 1 base at V and 7 bases at J, with 15 bases between. The CDR3 DNA reads as TGCGCCAGCAGCCAAGCGTCGCAGGGGTTACATACGCAGTATTTT. This codes for CASSQASQGLHTQYF.

The rearrangement joins TRBV11-2 to TRBJ2-3; perhaps TRBD1 as D (6 bases). This CDR3 spans 13 amino acids. The germline gives CDR1 SGHAT, CDR2 FQNNGV. The ends were cut back, 0 bases at V and 6 bases at J, with 7 bases in the middle. CDR3 sequence reads: CASSLDRGDTQYF. The CDR3 nucleotides read TGTGCCAGCAGCTTAGATAGGGGGGATACGCAGTATTTT.

This chain connects TRBV19 to TRBJ2-6; TRBD1 matches at 7 bases. CDR3 length equals 17 residues. J was trimmed by 0 bases and V by 4 bases; bases with no gene match: 6. The V gene's germline CDR1 is LNHDA and CDR2 SQIVND (reference sequence). The CDR3 reads CASSRGQAFSGANVLTF. CDR3 nucleotides: TGTGCCAGTAGTAGAGGACAGGCCTTCTCTGGGGCCAACGTCCTGACTTTC.

This clone has only one observation. This chain's CDR3 is CASSGWTSGGPTDTQYF. As DNA, the CDR3 is TGTGCCAGCAGTGGCTGGACTAGCGGGGGGCCCACAGATACGCAGTATTTT. This chain uses TRBV6-1 with TRBJ2-3, with 14 bases aligning to TRBD2. Germline values: CDR1 MNHNS, CDR2 SASEGT. J gave up 2 bases and V 4 bases, and 5 bases lay outside the gene matches. CDR3 length equals 17 residues.

The chain links TRBV5-1 to TRBJ2-1; tentative D call: TRBD1 (7 bases). This CDR3 is 19 amino acids long. Trimming took 0 bases from V and 2 from J, leaving 21 bases between them. The V gene's germline CDR1 is SGHRS and CDR2 YFSETQ. The CDR3 sequence is CASSLGGQAVAETYNEQFF. CDR3 DNA: TGCGCCAGCAGCTTGGGCGGACAGGCGGTAGCGGAGACCTACAATGAGCAGTTCTTC. The variable domain in full, completed from reference TRBV5-1 and TRBJ2-1, reads KAGVTQTPRYLIKTRGQQVTLSCSPISGHRSVSWYQQTPGQGLQFLFEYFSETQRNKGNFPGRFSGRQFSNSRSEMNVSTLELGDSALYLCASSLGGQAVAETYNEQFFGPGTRLTVL.

This chain connects TRBV29-1 to TRBJ2-1; TRBD2 agrees at 11 bases. The CDR3 spans 15 residues. Per germline, CDR1 SQVTM and CDR2 ANQGSEA. V shed 5 bases, J shed 3 bases, and the junction held 6 bases outside the gene matches. CDR3 region: CSVLTSGGFYNEQFF. DNA of the CDR3: TGCAGCGTTCTTACTAGCGGGGGCTTCTACAATGAGCAGTTCTTC.

This chain uses TRBV24-1 with TRBJ2-5; 10 nucleotides line up with TRBD2. The ends lost 6 bases at V and 3 bases at J; junction bases unmatched: 0. This CDR3 is built from 13 residues. Germline CDR1 and CDR2: KGHDR and SFDVKD. This CDR3 reads CATSTSGEETQYF. In nucleotides, the CDR3 is TGTGCCACCAGTACTAGCGGGGAAGAGACCCAGTACTTC.

The chain carries TRBV10-3 and TRBJ2-7, with 7 bases lining up with TRBD2. CDR1 and CDR2 from the germline V gene are ENHRY and SYGVKD. The CDR3 contains 14 residues. J lost 5 bases, V lost 2 bases, and 6 bases had no gene match. CDR3 in amino acids: CAISERGVRDEQYV. The CDR3 DNA sequence: TGTGCCATCAGTGAGCGGGGGGTCCGGGACGAGCAGTACGTC.

This clone was seen a handful of times. This chain joins TRBV6-5 and TRBJ1-2; 8 bases are shared with TRBD1. Germline V gene sequence: CDR1 MNHEY, CDR2 SVGAGI. Unmatched junction bases numbered 11, after V lost 8 bases and J lost 6 bases. The CDR3 length is 14 residues. This CDR3 is CASGKTGALDGYTF. The CDR3 nucleotides are TGTGCCAGCGGGAAGACAGGGGCCCTGGATGGCTACACCTTC.

The CDR3, as DNA: TGTGCCATCAGGATGGGGGCCGATCAGCCCCAGCATTTT. It translates to CAIRMGADQPQHF. This rearrangement joins TRBV10-3 to TRBJ1-5; possibly TRBD1 for D (6 bases). The CDR3 sequence is 13 residues long. Trimming shortened V by 6 bases and J by 5 bases, and 11 bases separated the two germline ends. In germline, CDR1 is ENHRY, CDR2 SYGVKD.

The count of this clone is one. V and J are TRBV5-1 and TRBJ1-4, with no clear D. The germline CDR1 and CDR2 sequences are SGHRS and YFSETQ. Trimming shortened V by 0 bases and J by 5 bases, and 5 bases separated the two germline ends. This CDR3 region has 13 residues. CDR3 nucleotides: TGCGCCAGCAGCTTGGCTTTAAATGAAAAACTGTTTTTT. This sequence encodes CASSLALNEKLFF. Combining the CDR3 with reference TRBV5-1 and TRBJ1-4 gives the whole variable domain KAGVTQTPRYLIKTRGQQVTLSCSPISGHRSVSWYQQTPGQGLQFLFEYFSETQRNKGNFPGRFSGRQFSNSRSEMNVSTLELGDSALYLCASSLALNEKLFFGSGTQLSVL.

This clone was found a few times. V is TRBV23-1 and J is TRBJ2-4, with 7 bases lining up with TRBD1. TRBV23-1 is known as an ORF, though its function is uncertain. This CDR3 region has 18 residues. V dropped 3 bases and J dropped 0; count of bases not matched to a gene: 11. CDR3: CASSQNLLNRGAKNIQYF. The CDR3, as DNA: TGCGCCAGCAGTCAGAATCTATTAAACAGGGGAGCCAAAAACATTCAGTACTTC.

This chain uses TRBV2 with TRBJ2-3, with D possibly TRBD2 on 5 matching bases. Per the germline V gene, CDR1 is SNHLY and CDR2 is FYNNEI. The CDR3 contains 12 residues. Trimming removed 5 bases from V and 5 bases from J, with 8 bases in between. DNA of the CDR3: TGTGCCAGCAGTCTGGCGGGAGATACGCAGTATTTT. Amino acids: CASSLAGDTQYF.

This clone was observed a single time. The chain couples TRBV10-3 to TRBJ1-5; 7 bases line up with TRBD1. Germline V gene lookup returns CDR1 ENHRY and CDR2 SYGVKD. This CDR3 spans 15 amino acids. J lost 4 bases, V lost 0 bases, and 3 bases had no gene match. CDR3 coding DNA: TGTGCCATCAGTGAGTCGAACAGGGGAAATCAGCCCCAGCATTTT. Translating it yields CAISESNRGNQPQHF.